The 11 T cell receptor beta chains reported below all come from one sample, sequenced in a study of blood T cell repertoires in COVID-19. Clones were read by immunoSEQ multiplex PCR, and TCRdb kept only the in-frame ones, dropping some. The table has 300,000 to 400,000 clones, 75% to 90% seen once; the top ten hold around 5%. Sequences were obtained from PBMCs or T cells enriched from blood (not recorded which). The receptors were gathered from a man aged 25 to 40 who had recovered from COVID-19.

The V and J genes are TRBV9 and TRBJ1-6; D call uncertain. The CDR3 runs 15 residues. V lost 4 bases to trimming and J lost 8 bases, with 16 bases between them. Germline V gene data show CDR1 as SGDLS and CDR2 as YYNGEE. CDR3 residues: CASSPHLVEDSPLHF. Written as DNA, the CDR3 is TGTGCCAGCAGCCCCCATCTGGTGGAGGATTCACCCCTCCACTTT.

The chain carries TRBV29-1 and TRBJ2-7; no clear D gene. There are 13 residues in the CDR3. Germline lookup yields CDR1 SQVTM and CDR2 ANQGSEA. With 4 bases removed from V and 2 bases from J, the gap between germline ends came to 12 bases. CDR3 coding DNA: TGCAGCGTTGGAGACTCCCTTGCCTACGAGCAGTACTTC. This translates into CSVGDSLAYEQYF.

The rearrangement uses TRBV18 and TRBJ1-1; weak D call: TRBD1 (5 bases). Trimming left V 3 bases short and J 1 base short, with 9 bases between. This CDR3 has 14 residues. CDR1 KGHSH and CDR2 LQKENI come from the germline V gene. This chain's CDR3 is CASSPATGNTEAFF. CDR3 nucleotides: TGTGCCAGCTCACCTGCCACAGGGAACACTGAAGCTTTCTTT.

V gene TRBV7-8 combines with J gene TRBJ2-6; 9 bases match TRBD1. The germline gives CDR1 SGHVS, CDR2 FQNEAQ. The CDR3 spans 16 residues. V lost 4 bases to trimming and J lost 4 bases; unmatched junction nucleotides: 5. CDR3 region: CASSSTGGAGANVLTF. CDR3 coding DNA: TGTGCCAGCAGCTCCACAGGGGGCGCCGGGGCCAACGTCCTGACTTTC.

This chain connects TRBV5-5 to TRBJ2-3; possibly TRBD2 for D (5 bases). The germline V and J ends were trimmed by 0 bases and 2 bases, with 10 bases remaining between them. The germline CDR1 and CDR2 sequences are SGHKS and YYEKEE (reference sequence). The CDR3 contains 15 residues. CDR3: CASSLARRHTDTQYF. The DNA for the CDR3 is TGTGCCAGCAGCTTGGCCAGGAGGCACACAGATACGCAGTATTTT.

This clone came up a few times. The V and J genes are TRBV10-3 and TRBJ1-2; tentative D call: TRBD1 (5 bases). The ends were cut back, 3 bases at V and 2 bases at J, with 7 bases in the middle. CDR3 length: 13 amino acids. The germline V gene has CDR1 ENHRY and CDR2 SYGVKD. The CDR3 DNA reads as TGTGCCATCAGTGATAACAGGAACTATGGCTACACCTTC. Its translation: CAISDNRNYGYTF.

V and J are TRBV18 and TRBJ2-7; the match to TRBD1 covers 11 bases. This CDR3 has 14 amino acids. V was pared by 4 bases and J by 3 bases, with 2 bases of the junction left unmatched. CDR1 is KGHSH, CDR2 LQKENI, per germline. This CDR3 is CASSLGQGDYEQYF. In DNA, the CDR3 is TGTGCCAGCTCACTGGGACAGGGGGACTACGAGCAGTACTTC. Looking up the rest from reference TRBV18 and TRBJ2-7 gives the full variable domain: NAGVMQNPRHLVRRRGQEARLRCSPMKGHSHVYWYRQLPEEGLKFMVYLQKENIIDESGMPKERFSAEFPKEGPSILRIQQVVRGDSAAYFCASSLGQGDYEQYFGPGTRLTVT.

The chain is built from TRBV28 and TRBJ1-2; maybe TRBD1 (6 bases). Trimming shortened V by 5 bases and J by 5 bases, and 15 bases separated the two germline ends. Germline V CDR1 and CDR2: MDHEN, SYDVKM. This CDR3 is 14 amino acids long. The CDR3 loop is CASSPPGGAYGYTF. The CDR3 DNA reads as TGTGCCAGCAGTCCCCCTGGGGGGGCGTATGGCTACACCTTC.

The CDR3 loop reads CAWRKDGQENTEAFF. The CDR3 DNA reads TGTGCCTGGAGAAAGGATGGACAGGAGAACACTGAAGCTTTCTTT. The chain has TRBV30 and TRBJ1-1; 7 nucleotides agree with TRBD1. With V trimmed by 3 bases and J by 1 base, 8 bases remained unmatched. The CDR3 is made up of 15 amino acids. The germline V gene has CDR1 GTSNPN and CDR2 SVGIG (reference sequence). Full variable domain (outside the CDR3, taken from reference TRBV30 and TRBJ1-1): SQTIHQWPATLVQPVGSPLSLECTVEGTSNPNLYWYRQAAGRGLQLLFYSVGIGQISSEVPQNLSASRPQDRQFILSSKKLLLSDSGFYLCAWRKDGQENTEAFFGQGTRLTVV.

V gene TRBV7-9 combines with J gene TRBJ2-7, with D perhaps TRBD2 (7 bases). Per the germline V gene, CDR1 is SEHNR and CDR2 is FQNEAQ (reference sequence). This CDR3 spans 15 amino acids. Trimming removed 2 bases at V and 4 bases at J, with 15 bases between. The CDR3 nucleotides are TGTGCCAGCAGCTTAAGGGGGGGCTTAGGGTACGAGCAGTACTTC. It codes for CASSLRGGLGYEQYF.

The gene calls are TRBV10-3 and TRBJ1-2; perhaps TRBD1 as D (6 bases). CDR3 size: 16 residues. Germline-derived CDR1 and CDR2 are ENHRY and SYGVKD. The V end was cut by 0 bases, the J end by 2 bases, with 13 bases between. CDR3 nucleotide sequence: TGTGCCATCAGTGAGTCGGACAGACTCCTCAACTATGGCTACACCTTC. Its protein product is CAISESDRLLNYGYTF.